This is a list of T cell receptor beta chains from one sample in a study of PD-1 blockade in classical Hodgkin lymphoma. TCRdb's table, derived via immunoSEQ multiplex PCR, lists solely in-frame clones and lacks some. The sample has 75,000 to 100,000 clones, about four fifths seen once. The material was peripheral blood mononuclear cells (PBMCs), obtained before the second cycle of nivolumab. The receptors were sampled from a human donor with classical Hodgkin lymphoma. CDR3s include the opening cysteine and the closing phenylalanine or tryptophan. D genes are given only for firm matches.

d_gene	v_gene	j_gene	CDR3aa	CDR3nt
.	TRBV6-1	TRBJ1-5	CASSSDRRTQPQHF	TGTGCCAGCAGCTCCGACCGACGCACTCAGCCCCAGCATTTT
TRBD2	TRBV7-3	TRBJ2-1	CASSLRGRAGSNNEQFF	TGTGCCAGCAGCTTACGAGGGAGGGCGGGAAGCAACAATGAGCAGTTCTTC
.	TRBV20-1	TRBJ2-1	CSAARVNEQFF	TGCAGTGCTGCCCGGGTAAATGAGCAGTTCTTC
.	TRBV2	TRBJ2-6	CARVTGIGANVLTF	TGTGCCAGAGTAACAGGGATCGGGGCCAACGTCCTGACTTTC
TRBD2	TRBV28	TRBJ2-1	CASSSASGRNEQFF	TGTGCCAGCAGTAGCGCTAGCGGGAGGAATGAGCAGTTCTTC
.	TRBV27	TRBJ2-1	CASSLELPSYNEQFF	TGTGCCAGCAGTTTAGAACTCCCCTCTTACAATGAGCAGTTCTTC
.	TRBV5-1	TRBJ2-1	CASSLGPTYNEQFF	TGCGCCAGCAGCTTGGGACCAACCTACAATGAGCAGTTCTTC
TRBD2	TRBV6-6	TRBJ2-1	CASSPELAGGYNEQFF	TGTGCCAGCAGCCCAGAGCTAGCGGGAGGCTACAATGAGCAGTTCTTC
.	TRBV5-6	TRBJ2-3	CASSPRGTYPNGTDTQYF	TGTGCCAGCAGCCCCCGTGGTACCTACCCAAACGGCACAGATACGCAGTATTTT
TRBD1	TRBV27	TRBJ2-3	CASSLSDRANTQYF	TGTGCCAGCAGTTTATCCGACAGGGCAAATACGCAGTATTTT
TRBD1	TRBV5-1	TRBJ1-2	CASSLAGRQGAFGYGYTF	TGCGCCAGCAGCTTGGCCGGGAGACAGGGGGCTTTCGGCTATGGCTACACCTTC
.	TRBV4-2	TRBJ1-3	CASSQEPRTSGNTIYF	TGTGCCAGCAGCCAAGAGCCCCGGACGTCTGGAAACACCATATATTTT
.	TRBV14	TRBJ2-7	CASSQSGPVAFYEQYF	TGTGCCAGCAGCCAATCAGGCCCGGTGGCGTTCTACGAGCAGTACTTC